This T cell receptor beta chain is drawn from a study of CD8 T cells in ankylosing spondylitis. This CDR3 has 16 residues. The V gene end was trimmed by 5 bases and the J gene end by 2 bases; junction bases not matched to a gene: 8. The germline V gene has CDR1 MNHNS and CDR2 SASEGT. In TCRdb, the 5' RACE reads were re-called with MiXCR into one record per CDR3 protein. The sample carries hundreds of thousands of distinct CDR3 sequences, approximately 17% recorded once. This clonotype was seen only a few times. Antigen: not known. Findings and limits, study-wide: Characteristic, it appeared, of ankylosing spondylitis blood was a TCR beta motif of about eight highly homologous variants.

J is TRBJ1-3 and V is TRBV6-1, with 8 bases lining up with TRBD1. The material sequenced was blood, either unsorted or a sorted T cell fraction (not recorded which). The sequence was collected from a male donor with ankylosing spondylitis. For the CDR3, the DNA is TGTGCCAGCAGTCAAGGACAGGGTCCGGCTGGAAACACCATATATTTT. Translation gives CASSQGQGPAGNTIYF.